The following is a T cell receptor (beta chain) sequence with its context. The antigen it binds to is not known. No much larger clonotype is one base removed from it; base qualities were not supplied. CDR1 and CDR2, per the germline V gene, are MNHEY and SVGAGI. V is reduced by 8 bases and J by 2 bases, leaving a spacing of 12 bases between them. The CDR3 numbers 13 residues from cysteine through phenylalanine. The only DNA kept is the CDR3, 39 bases in frame from the first base. Participants in the prospective study were aged roughly 18 to 100 years, lived in some 24 United States geographic areas, and enrolled through a virtual design. Cohort assignment in the prospective study relied on participant-reported clinical history from a screening survey and a study questionnaire. Recovered participants in ImmuneRACE Cohort 3 were defined as having two consecutive negative NP/OP PCR tests, clearance from a healthcare professional, or resolution of symptoms. In the prospective study, whole blood, serum and a nasopharyngeal or oropharyngeal swab were collected from each participant by mobile phlebotomists. Participants in the prospective study had the option to provide additional blood draws and questionnaires over a roughly 2-month period. Blood samples from the prospective study were shipped frozen or at room temperature prior to DNA extraction.

This sample was included in a study of blood T cell repertoires in COVID-19 (TCRdb year 2020). For the study in its entirety: The collaborator samples originated in the United States, Italy and Spain and spanned the acute and convalescent phases of COVID-19. The prospective study material was composed of cDNA or gDNA derived from T cells, B-cell-depleted T cells, or PBMCs. Deeply sampled blood TCRbeta repertoires from subjects exposed to, actively infected with, or recovered from COVID-19 were included in the dataset. A freely available public database, intended as a resource for researchers studying the immune response to SARS-CoV-2, is where the repertoires were released. The samples were drawn from the first 160 participants of the ongoing ImmuneRACE study and from 1,254 subjects provided by 6 global collaborators. A de-identified subject ID, COVID-19 status, age in years and sex were almost always included in the sample metadata. HLA class I and class II types, where available, came from metadata supplied by the sample provider rather than from assay-based typing. The study at large found these results: Clinical and demographic metadata were provided uncurated, with the amount varying by source and participant.

The immunoSEQ Assay, a bias-controlled multiplex PCR, was used to amplify TCRbeta CDR3 regions from genomic DNA. The original methods were these. Nucleated cell counts per sample were estimated from amplification of reference gene primers within the assay. To quantify the absolute abundance of each unique TCRbeta CDR3 rearrangement, sequence reads were collapsed and filtered. For each sample, productive Simpson clonality was calculated as the square root of Simpson's diversity index across productive rearrangements. Entries here come from immuneACCESS through TCRdb and include only in-frame sequences with V and J called. Some clones fail to appear in such tables; in the studies checked, an unresolved V gene covers under half of the shortfall, and the cause of the remainder is unknown. Clonal size and the V and J genes are those of that table, whereas D and trimming came from the DNA. Counted in this sample were 150,000 to 200,000 clones; 89% of them appeared once. Together, the top ten hold approximately 0.8% of the sample.

The chain links TRBV6-5 with TRBJ1-2; 6 matching bases give a weak D call of TRBD1. The origin of this receptor is a woman aged 18 to 35 who had recovered from COVID-19. Material: PBMCs or T cells enriched from blood (not recorded which). The nucleotides are TGTGCCAGCCTGGACAGATTAAACTATGGCTACACCTTC. This sequence encodes CASLDRLNYGYTF.